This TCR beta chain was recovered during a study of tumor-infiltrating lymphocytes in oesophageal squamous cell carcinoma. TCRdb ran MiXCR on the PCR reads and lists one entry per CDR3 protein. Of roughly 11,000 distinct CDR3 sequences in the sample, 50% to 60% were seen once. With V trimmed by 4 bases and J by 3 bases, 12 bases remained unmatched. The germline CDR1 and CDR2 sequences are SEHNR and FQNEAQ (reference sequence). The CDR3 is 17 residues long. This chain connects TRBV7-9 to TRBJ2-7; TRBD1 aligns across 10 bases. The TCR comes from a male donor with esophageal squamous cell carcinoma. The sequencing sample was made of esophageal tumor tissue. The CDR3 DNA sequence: TGTGCCAGCAGCTCTAAAGTGGGGACAGGGGATTACTACGAGCAGTACTTC. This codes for CASSSKVGTGDYYEQYF.